This note documents a single T cell receptor (beta chain) sequence. These data come from a study of OX40 agonist ivuxolimab in advanced cancers. Generated by immunoSEQ multiplex PCR, the TCRdb table keeps only in-frame clones and is missing some. The sample yields over 75,000 clones, around 90% seen once. The CDR3 is 16 amino acids. Per germline, CDR1 SGHTA and CDR2 FQGNSA. With 0 bases removed from V and 8 bases from J, the gap between germline ends came to 19 bases. The source material was CD4+ or CD8+ T cells sorted from blood, sampled in a trial of the OX40 agonist ivuxolimab. This clonotype was obtained from an adult with an advanced solid tumor such as melanoma, head and neck, liver or kidney cancer. The chain couples TRBV7-2 to TRBJ1-2; D call uncertain. The CDR3: CASSLASTRRPKGYTF. The CDR3 DNA sequence: TGTGCCAGCAGCTTAGCATCTACCAGGCGACCTAAGGGCTACACCTTC.